The following is a T cell receptor beta chain sequence with its context. The antigen it binds to is not known. No clone much larger than this one lies a single base away; base qualities are absent. CDR1 SGHAT and CDR2 FQNNGV were looked up in the germline V gene. From its cysteine to its phenylalanine, the CDR3 spans 13 amino acids. The sequence is cut down to CDR3 DNA, 39 bases in frame from base 1. V is clipped by 0 bases and J by 6 bases, and the sequence between their germline boundaries is 6 bases long. Genomic DNA was extracted from sorted cells for sequencing of the TCRbeta CDR3 region. The immunoSEQ Assay was used for sequencing of TCRbeta CDR3 regions. TCRdb's version of the immuneACCESS table is confined to in-frame rearrangements and falls short of the full clone set. An unresolved V gene accounts for under half of the shortfall where checked; the remainder is of unknown origin. The sample contains 20,000 to 30,000 clones, around three quarters of them found a single time. Together, the top ten hold more than 10% of the sample.

This sample was taken from a study of OX40 agonist ivuxolimab in advanced cancers. As for the study more broadly: Ivuxolimab was an agonistic, fully human IgG2 monoclonal antibody directed against OX40 (CD134), a costimulatory receptor. Intravenous ivuxolimab was administered to patients every 2 weeks at six dose levels: 0.01, 0.1, 0.3, 1.5, 3 and 10 mg/kg. Of the roughly 52 dose-escalation patients, hepatocellular carcinoma was present in around 20, melanoma in around 15, renal cell carcinoma in 9 and head and neck cancer in 9. In the dose-escalation cohort, 70% to 90% of patients were male, and the mean age was 60 years with a range of roughly 23 to 79. Patients were allowed to have had prior anti-PD-1, anti-PD-L1 or anti-CTLA-4 therapy, and approximately 37% of the dose-escalation patients had been treated with checkpoint inhibitors. Partial responses were achieved by three dose-escalation patients, of whom one had hepatocellular carcinoma and two had cutaneous melanoma. The purpose of peripheral TCRbeta sequencing was to test whether ivuxolimab changed TCR sequence diversity and led to clonal T-cell expansion. The paper describes the monotherapy dose-escalation part (N of about 54 patients) of the phase I trial of ivuxolimab. Points the paper makes about the study in general: After ivuxolimab, more expanded clones were found on average in CD8+ T cells than in CD4+ T cells. Low levels of normalized T-cell clonal expansion were also seen in some patients who did not respond. The antigen specificity of the clonally expanded peripheral T cells was not determined. At doses from 0.1 to 3.0 mg/kg, clonal expansion was seen in both CD4+ and CD8+ blood T cells between baseline and week 6. Partial responders in the 0.1-3.0 mg/kg groups had among the lowest normalized peripheral clonal expansion, especially among CD8+ T cells.

Patients with autoimmune disease history or receiving systemic immunosuppression were excluded from the trial. Peripheral blood for TCR sequencing was collected from all dose cohorts at baseline, on cycle 4 day 1, and on cycle 7 day 1. Samples came from an open-label, multicenter, first-in-human phase I dose-escalation trial of ivuxolimab. Adults with locally advanced or metastatic head and neck squamous cell, hepatocellular, melanoma or renal cell carcinoma were enrolled in the trial. Before TCR sequencing, CD4+ and CD8+ T cells were separately sorted from peripheral blood. Recombination linked TRBV11-2 to TRBJ1-3; the D gene cannot be named for sure. This receptor was taken from an adult with an advanced solid tumor such as melanoma, head and neck, liver or kidney cancer. The sample was CD4+ or CD8+ T cells sorted from blood, taken in a trial of the OX40 agonist ivuxolimab. The nucleotide sequence is TGTGCCAGCAGCTTAGAAAGTTTAAACACCATATATTTT. Protein translation: CASSLESLNTIYF.